Listed below are T cell receptor beta chains from one sample, sequenced in a study of radiation and T cells in renal cell carcinoma. Sequencing was performed with immunoSEQ multiplex PCR; in TCRdb, only in-frame clones are kept and a portion is missing. The sample carries some 5,000 clones, about 63% recorded once. The sample in question was tumor tissue, obtained from a patient whose treatment was nephrectomy without radiotherapy. The receptors shown here come from a human donor with renal cell carcinoma. CDR3s include the opening cysteine and the closing phenylalanine or tryptophan. D genes are given only for firm matches. For some rows the clone size is stated as once, few or many, or as a class when expanded; others skip it.

TRBJ2-3,TRBV6-6,NA,NA,13,TGTGCCAGCAGTGCTCCCCCCGGGGATACGCAGTATTTT,CASSAPPGDTQYF
TRBJ2-5,TRBV5-4,NA,NA,13,TGTGCCAGCAGCTTGGGGACTGAAGAGACCCAGTACTTC,CASSLGTEETQYF
TRBJ1-4,TRBV6-1,NA,NA,12,TGTGCCAGCAGTGTAACAGGTCAGGGAAAGTTTTTT,CASSVTGQGKFF
TRBJ1-1,TRBV5-8,NA,NA,15,TGTGCCAGCAGCCTGAAATACGGGCTGAACACTGAAGCTTTCTTT,CASSLKYGLNTEAFF
TRBJ1-4,TRBV6-6,NA,TRBD1,15,TGTGCCAGCAGTTACCGCGGACAGGGTGAGGAAAAACTGTTTTTT,CASSYRGQGEEKLFF
TRBJ1-1,TRBV30,few,NA,13,TGTGCCTGGAGCGCAGGGGTATTCACTGAAGCTTTCTTT,CAWSAGVFTEAFF
TRBJ2-1,TRBV29-1,NA,TRBD1,16,TGCAGCGTTATAGGGACAGGGTTTAGCTCCTACAATGAGCAGTTCTTC,CSVIGTGFSSYNEQFF
TRBJ2-1,TRBV6-5,NA,NA,13,TGTGCCAGCAGTTACGCACAGTCGAATGAGCAGTTCTTC,CASSYAQSNEQFF
TRBJ2-7,TRBV19,NA,TRBD2,15,TGTGCCAGTAGTCCGACTAGCGGGGACTACTACGAGCAGTACTTC,CASSPTSGDYYEQYF
TRBJ2-6,TRBV7-3,NA,NA,17,TGTGCCAGCAGCCCCTACAGGGCAGACTCTGGGGCCAACGTCCTGACTTTC,CASSPYRADSGANVLTF
TRBJ2-7,TRBV7-6,NA,TRBD2,18,TGTGCCAGCAGCTTAGGAGGGACTAGCGGCCACCTTAACTACGAGCAGTACTTC,CASSLGGTSGHLNYEQYF
TRBJ2-5,TRBV6-1,NA,NA,13,TGTGCTTCTGAGTTCGAGGGGTGGGAGACCCAGTACTTC,CASEFEGWETQYF
TRBJ2-7,TRBV7-7,NA,NA,13,TGTGCCAGCAGCTTGTTTCAGGGGTACGAGCAGTACTTC,CASSLFQGYEQYF
TRBJ2-3,TRBV29-1,NA,NA,13,TGCAGCGTTGGGACGGGGAGCACAGATACGCAGTATTTT,CSVGTGSTDTQYF
TRBJ2-1,TRBV16,NA,TRBD2,13,TGTGCCAGCAGCCAATCTGGGAGGGGAGAGCAGTTCTTC,CASSQSGRGEQFF
TRBJ2-7,TRBV19,once,TRBD2,13,TGTGCCAGTAGTATCCAGCGGGGCTACGAGCAGTACTTC,CASSIQRGYEQYF
TRBJ2-7,TRBV14,NA,TRBD1,14,TGTGCCAGCAGCCAAGGGGACAGAGCCTACGAGCAGTACTTC,CASSQGDRAYEQYF
TRBJ2-3,TRBV7-2,few,NA,12,TGTGCCAGCAGCTCCCCAACAGATACGCAGTATTTT,CASSSPTDTQYF
TRBJ2-3,TRBV28,NA,NA,12,TGTGCCAGCAGTCCCCTCCAGGGTACGCAGTATTTT,CASSPLQGTQYF
TRBJ2-7,TRBV11-2,NA,NA,16,TGTGCCAGCAGCTTAGGTCCAGGGGAAATCTCCTACGAGCAGTACTTC,CASSLGPGEISYEQYF
TRBJ2-7,TRBV27,NA,TRBD2,13,TGTGCCAGCAGTTATACTAGCGGGAGATCGCAGTACTTC,CASSYTSGRSQYF
TRBJ2-1,TRBV13,NA,TRBD2,16,TGTGCCAGCAGCCCCCCCCCTGCAGGGCGGGAGCAGGGGCAGTTCTTC,CASSPPPAGREQGQFF
TRBJ2-2,TRBV5-1,NA,NA,15,TGCGCCAGCAGCTTAACAGGGAGGAACACCGGGGAGCTGTTTTTT,CASSLTGRNTGELFF
TRBJ1-4,TRBV4-3,NA,NA,16,TGCGCCAGCAGCCAGGGAGGGGGTAGGGGGAGTGAAAAACTGTTTTTT,CASSQGGGRGSEKLFF
TRBJ2-7,TRBV4-2,NA,TRBD1,17,TGTGCCAGCAGCCAAGATCGGGGGACAGGGGGGGATTACGAGCAGTACTTC,CASSQDRGTGGDYEQYF
TRBJ2-5,TRBV19,NA,NA,16,TGTGCCAGTAGTATAGGGAAGGGCTGGAGGGGGGAGACCCAGTACTTC,CASSIGKGWRGETQYF
TRBJ2-1,TRBV6-5,NA,TRBD2,16,TGTGCCAGCAGTTACTCGGCGAGCGGGAGGGACAATGAGCAGTTCTTC,CASSYSASGRDNEQFF
TRBJ2-7,TRBV6-1,NA,NA,11,TGTGCCAGCAGCGGAACCTACGAGCAGTACTTC,CASSGTYEQYF
TRBJ1-4,TRBV4-1,NA,TRBD1,16,TGCGCCAGCAGCCTCGACAGGGTAAGGGCTAATGAAAAACTGTTTTTT,CASSLDRVRANEKLFF
TRBJ1-3,TRBV7-9,medium-sized,NA,18,TGTGCCAGCAGCTCTCCTTTTGCGGGAATAACTCCTGGAAACACCATATATTTT,CASSSPFAGITPGNTIYF
TRBJ1-2,TRBV25-1,few,NA,14,TGTGCCAGCAGTGAATTCGGGACACACCATGGCTACACCTTC,CASSEFGTHHGYTF
TRBJ1-5,TRBV2,NA,NA,15,TGTGCCAGCTCTAAGTACCCAGGGGGCAATCAGCCCCAGCATTTT,CASSKYPGGNQPQHF
TRBJ1-3,TRBV6-5,NA,NA,15,TGTGCCAGCAGTTACGACGGGAACTCTGGAAACACCATATATTTT,CASSYDGNSGNTIYF
TRBJ2-7,TRBV21-1,NA,NA,16,TGTGCCAGCAGCCCCCGAGGGTGGCCCCCGGAGGGCGAGCAGTACTTC,CASSPRGWPPEGEQYF